This T cell receptor beta chain came from a study of patients and donors after allogeneic stem cell transplantation. TCRdb analysed the RT-PCR reads with MiXCR anew, one entry per CDR3 protein. The sample lists about a million distinct CDR3 sequences, more than 15% occurring once. V gave up 7 bases and J gave up 5 bases; unmatched junction bases: 17. Germline assignment: CDR1 SGHRS and CDR2 YFSETQ. The CDR3 length is 16 residues. This clonotype has more than one count but fewer than ten. Specimen: blood, either unsorted or a sorted T cell fraction (not recorded which). This clonotype was obtained from a human donor who was either an allogeneic HSCT recipient or a stem cell or donor lymphocyte infusion donor (not recorded which). It is not recorded whose cells these are; they may come from a transplant donor. V gene TRBV5-1 combines with J gene TRBJ1-1; TRBD1 aligns across 7 bases. DNA for the CDR3: TGCGCCAGCGGAAGAATACTCAAACAGGGGAGGACTGAAGCTTTCTTT. Protein: CASGRILKQGRTEAFF.